Listed here are 21 T cell receptor beta chains from one sample, sequenced in a study of shared clonotypes between healthy human individuals (dated by TCRdb to the early 2020s). The method was the immunoSEQ multiplex PCR assay. TCRdb provides this immuneACCESS table in a form limited to in-frame rearrangements. Some clones are lacking; in checked studies, under half of them reflect an unresolved V gene, and why the rest are absent is not known. The sample table records approximately 600,000 clones; about 95% of these occur just once. The ten top clones hold around 0.11% of the sample. For the CD8 naive samples, CD45RO-negative cells were positively selected for CCR7, yielding a CD45RA+CCR7+ population from which TemRA cells were excluded. The source material was naive CD8+ T cells sorted from blood. The sample's cell subset or site, from its label and the paper: CD45RA+CCR7+. Receptors were obtained from a woman in her 30s in good health.

This clone was seen once. The chain combines TRBV16 with TRBJ2-3, with D possibly TRBD1 on 6 matching bases. Germline assignment: CDR1 KGHSY and CDR2 FQNENV. The CDR3 spans 16 residues. Trimming took 2 bases from V and 2 from J, leaving 14 bases between them. Written as DNA, the CDR3 is TGTGCCAGCAGCCAAATAAGGGACAAGCACACAGATACGCAGTATTTT. Residues: CASSQIRDKHTDTQYF.

V gene TRBV11-2 combines with J gene TRBJ1-5; tentatively, D is TRBD1 (5 bases). Germline CDR1 and CDR2: SGHAT and FQNNGV. The CDR3 consists of 13 residues. The germline V and J ends were trimmed by 6 bases and 6 bases, with 12 bases remaining between them. The CDR3 bases are TGTGCCAGCAGTGGGGGGAGAGGTCAGCCCCAGCATTTT. This sequence encodes CASSGGRGQPQHF.

J is TRBJ1-2 and V is TRBV7-9; no firm D call. Germline-derived CDR1 and CDR2 are SEHNR and FQNEAQ (reference sequence). V was pared by 5 bases and J by 6 bases, with 16 bases between. This CDR3 region has 14 residues. Written as DNA, the CDR3 is TGTGCCAGCAGCCCCCCGGCGGGGAGAGATGGCTACACCTTC. Amino acid sequence: CASSPPAGRDGYTF.

The chain uses TRBV7-9 and TRBJ2-3; D is possibly TRBD1 (6 bases). The CDR3 is 16 residues long. Between the trimmed V and J ends, which lost 4 bases and 2 bases, there was a span of 16 bases. Per germline, CDR1 SEHNR and CDR2 FQNEAQ (reference sequence). CDR3 sequence (DNA): TGTGCCAGCAGCTATAGGGACACCGTTGTCACAGATACGCAGTATTTT. It encodes CASSYRDTVVTDTQYF.

This sequence joins TRBV10-3 and TRBJ2-1; a weak D match, TRBD2 (6 bases). The CDR3 runs 15 residues. CDR1 and CDR2 from the germline V gene are ENHRY and SYGVKD. The ends were cut back, 7 bases at V and 5 bases at J, with 18 bases in the middle. The CDR3 nucleotides are TGTGCCATCACTTCGAGGCTAGCGAAAGACAATGAGCAGTTCTTC. Protein product: CAITSRLAKDNEQFF.

The J gene is TRBJ2-4, the V gene TRBV28; D is perhaps TRBD1 (5 bases). This CDR3 is 16 amino acids long. V lost 2 bases, J lost 0 bases, and 11 bases lay in between. Germline CDR1 is MDHEN and CDR2 is SYDVKM. CDR3 loop: CASSLGAGIAKNIQYF. The CDR3 DNA reads TGTGCCAGCAGTTTAGGTGCAGGGATAGCCAAAAACATTCAGTACTTC.

The CDR3 DNA follows: TGTGCCAGCAACCACAGCCCCTACGAGCAGTACTTC. Translation gives CASNHSPYEQYF. The V call is TRBV27, the J call TRBJ2-7; D is undetermined. The CDR3 sequence is 12 residues long. V was cut by 7 bases and J by 2 bases, with 9 bases left in between. The germline gives CDR1 MNHEY, CDR2 SMNVEV (reference sequence).

V and J are TRBV27 and TRBJ2-6; D gene ambiguous. The CDR3 is made up of 16 amino acids. The germline V and J ends were trimmed by 4 bases and 0 bases, with 10 bases remaining between them. In germline, CDR1 is MNHEY, CDR2 SMNVEV (reference sequence). Here the CDR3 reads CASSSPLASGANVLTF. CDR3 sequence (DNA): TGTGCCAGCAGTTCCCCTCTCGCCTCTGGGGCCAACGTCCTGACTTTC.

The gene calls are TRBV7-3 and TRBJ2-3; D is tentatively TRBD1 or TRBD2 (5 bases each). Germline V gene sequence: CDR1 SGHTA, CDR2 FQGTGA. CDR3 size: 14 residues. The V and J ends lost 0 bases and 2 bases respectively, with 6 bases between them. The CDR3 sequence is CASSLTGPTDTQYF. CDR3 nucleotide sequence: TGTGCCAGCAGCTTAACGGGACCCACAGATACGCAGTATTTT.

The rearrangement joins TRBV27 to TRBJ2-7; D not certain. Germline CDR1 is MNHEY and CDR2 is SMNVEV (reference sequence). The CDR3 is 14 amino acids. Trimming cost V 5 bases and J 2 bases, with 13 bases left between them. Here the CDR3 reads CASSLGGETYEQYF. In DNA, the CDR3 is TGTGCCAGCAGTCTAGGCGGTGAGACCTACGAGCAGTACTTC.

Notes on this clone: Other DNA sequences in this specimen translate into the identical CDR3. This sequence joins TRBV19 and TRBJ2-1; D remains unclear. V was shortened by 5 bases and J by 3 bases, with 11 bases between the two germline ends. CDR3 length: 14 residues. Germline V CDR1 and CDR2: LNHDA, SQIVND (reference sequence). The CDR3 loop reads CASSRTSGYNEQFF. CDR3 nucleotide sequence: TGTGCCAGTAGTCGGACGAGTGGCTACAATGAGCAGTTCTTC.

J is TRBJ2-5 and V is TRBV29-1; no firm D call. The germline V and J ends were trimmed by 7 bases and 5 bases, with 17 bases remaining between them. Per the germline V gene, CDR1 is SQVTM and CDR2 is ANQGSEA. The CDR3 consists of 13 residues. The CDR3 DNA follows: TGCAGCGCCACGTTCAGCTCCCGGGAGACCCAGTACTTC. It is translated as CSATFSSRETQYF.

This CDR3 is CASSPYRDGNTIYF. The CDR3 nucleotides are TGTGCCAGCAGCCCTTATAGGGATGGAAACACCATATATTTT. The J gene is TRBJ1-3, the V gene TRBV9; D unresolved. CDR1 is SGDLS, CDR2 YYNGEE, per germline. The germline V and J ends were trimmed by 4 bases and 3 bases, with 11 bases remaining between them. CDR3 size: 14 residues.

The gene calls are TRBV28 and TRBJ1-1; D possibly corresponds to TRBD1 (5 bases). Germline V CDR1 and CDR2: MDHEN, SYDVKM. This CDR3 is built from 13 residues. Trimming took off 6 bases at V and 7 bases at J, with 15 bases between the two ends. In DNA, the CDR3 is TGTGCCAGCAGCCAAGGGGTGGGTTTTGAAGCTTTCTTT. Residues: CASSQGVGFEAFF.

This clone was detected only once. CDR3 sequence reads: CASSLGWDSYEQYF. The CDR3 nucleotides are TGTGCCAGCAGCTTGGGTTGGGATTCCTACGAGCAGTACTTC. The chain joins TRBV7-6 to TRBJ2-7; D unresolved. V shed 3 bases and J shed 1 base, with 10 bases lying between them. From germline, CDR1 is SGHVS and CDR2 FNYEAQ. CDR3 length: 14 residues.

The chain combines TRBV29-1 with TRBJ2-1; TRBD2 aligns across 13 bases. Germline V CDR1 and CDR2: SQVTM, ANQGSEA. The CDR3 sequence is 17 residues long. J gave up 1 base and V 7 bases, and 10 bases lay outside the gene matches. CDR3 sequence reads: CSASGLAGRPSYNEQFF. In DNA, the CDR3 is TGCAGCGCCTCGGGACTAGCGGGAAGACCTTCCTACAATGAGCAGTTCTTC.

The J gene is TRBJ2-1, the V gene TRBV27; 8 nucleotides agree with TRBD2. V shed 4 bases, J shed 0 bases, and the junction held 11 bases outside the gene matches. This CDR3 contains 18 residues. The germline CDR1 and CDR2 sequences are MNHEY and SMNVEV (reference sequence). The CDR3 DNA follows: TGTGCCAGCAGTTCCCCCCTTTTTGCGGGAGGCTCCTACAATGAGCAGTTCTTC. Its protein product is CASSSPLFAGGSYNEQFF.

This clone was counted once. V and J are TRBV19 and TRBJ1-2; D is unresolved. Trimming removed 5 bases from V and 0 bases from J, with 13 bases in between. The germline CDR1 and CDR2 sequences are LNHDA and SQIVND (reference sequence). The CDR3 extends over 15 amino acids. The CDR3 loop reads CASSGYSSANYGYTF. CDR3 nucleotide sequence: TGTGCCAGTAGTGGGTACAGCTCAGCTAACTATGGCTACACCTTC. The full variable domain, with the rest looked up from reference TRBV19 and TRBJ1-2, is DGGITQSPKYLFRKEGQNVTLSCEQNLNHDAMYWYRQDPGQGLRLIYYSQIVNDFQKGDIAEGYSVSREKKESFPLTVTSAQKNPTAFYLCASSGYSSANYGYTFGSGTRLTVV.

The chain uses TRBV7-2 and TRBJ1-1, with D possibly TRBD1 on 5 matching bases. CDR3 length: 13 residues. V lost 3 bases and J 3 bases, leaving 8 bases between the germline ends. CDR1 and CDR2 from the germline V gene are SGHTA and FQGNSA. CDR3 sequence (DNA): TGTGCCAGCAGCTTTGACAGTTACACTGAAGCTTTCTTT. Translated: CASSFDSYTEAFF.

The chain has TRBV6-5 and TRBJ2-7, with TRBD1 matching over 7 bases. Germline CDR1 reads MNHEY; CDR2 reads SVGAGI. The CDR3 is 16 residues long. The trim removed 0 bases at V and 2 bases at J, leaving 7 bases unmatched. The CDR3 nucleotides read TGTGCCAGCAGTTACTCGAGTGGGACAGCCCCCTACGAGCAGTACTTC. Its protein product is CASSYSSGTAPYEQYF.

The J gene is TRBJ1-2, the V gene TRBV29-1; TRBD1 is a possible D gene (5 bases). The V gene's germline CDR1 is SQVTM and CDR2 ANQGSEA. CDR3 length equals 13 residues. V was pared by 3 bases and J by 3 bases, with 11 bases between. CDR3 region: CSVELQGDYGYTF. As DNA, the CDR3 is TGCAGCGTTGAGTTGCAGGGCGACTATGGCTACACCTTC.